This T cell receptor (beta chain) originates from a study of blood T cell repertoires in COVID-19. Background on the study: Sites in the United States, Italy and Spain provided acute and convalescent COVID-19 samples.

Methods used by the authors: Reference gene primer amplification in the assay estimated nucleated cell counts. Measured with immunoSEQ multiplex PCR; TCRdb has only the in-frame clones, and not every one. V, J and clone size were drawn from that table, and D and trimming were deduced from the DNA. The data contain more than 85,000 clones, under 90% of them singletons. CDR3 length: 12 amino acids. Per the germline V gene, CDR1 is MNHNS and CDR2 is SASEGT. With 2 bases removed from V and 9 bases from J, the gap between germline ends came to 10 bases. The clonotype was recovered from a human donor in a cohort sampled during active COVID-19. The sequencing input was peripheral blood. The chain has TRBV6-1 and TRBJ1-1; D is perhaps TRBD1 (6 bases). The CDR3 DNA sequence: TGTGCCAGCAGTGAAACCCAGGGGAAAGCTTTCTTT. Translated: CASSETQGKAFF.